This T cell receptor (beta chain) was documented in a study of T cell clones after liver transplantation. Study at large: Three of the eight recipients were HCV-positive; the rest had non-autoimmune, non-viral transplant indications. Draws occurred before transplant, before withdrawal, and after complete or failed withdrawal.

Produced via immunoSEQ multiplex PCR; TCRdb's table is partial and in-frame only. This repertoire shows 45,000 to 60,000 clones, about 81% found once; its top ten account for approximately 8.5%. Of note for this clone: The antigen remains undetermined.

Broader study findings: In two subjects, few donor cells limited the measurable donor-reactive repertoire.

This CDR3 is built from 15 residues. V lost 0 bases and J lost 1, with 9 bases in between. Germline V gene lookup returns CDR1 LNHDA and CDR2 SQIVND (reference sequence). The material sequenced was CD4+ T cells from blood, taken before liver transplant. The sequence was obtained from a human donor who received a liver transplant. The rearrangement links TRBV19 to TRBJ1-1; unclear D gene. CDR3 in DNA: TGTGCCAGTAGTATAGACCAGATTCCGAACACTGAAGCTTTCTTT. Its protein product is CASSIDQIPNTEAFF.